The 20 T cell receptor beta chains in this list originate from one sample, sequenced in a study of cytomegalovirus exposure and HLA in healthy donors (dated by TCRdb to between 2016 and 2019). The receptor library was made with the immunoSEQ multiplex PCR assay. For the multiplex PCR, a mixture combining 60 forward primers for TCR Vbeta segments and 13 reverse primers for TCR Jbeta segments was used. This is the immuneACCESS table as TCRdb keeps it, with only in-frame sequences that have V and J called. A part of the clones is gone; compared with another copy, unresolved V genes explain less than half, and the rest is unexplained. The sample table contains 160,000 or so clones; only one count was recorded for approximately 88% of them. The top ten constitute 1.5% of the sample. The sequenced material came from PBMCs. Receptors were obtained from a young woman in good health and CMV-seronegative.

The rearrangement uses TRBV7-8 and TRBJ2-7, with 8 bases that match TRBD2. Germline lookup yields CDR1 SGHVS and CDR2 FQNEAQ. V gave up 5 bases and J gave up 3 bases; unmatched junction bases: 6. The CDR3 loop spans 14 amino acids. The CDR3 loop reads CASSEAGGDYEQYF. DNA of the CDR3: TGTGCCAGCAGCGAGGCCGGGGGGGACTACGAGCAGTACTTC.

The chain uses TRBV4-1 and TRBJ2-5; 10 positions match TRBD1. The germline CDR1 and CDR2 sequences are MGHRA and YSYEKL. This CDR3 has 18 residues. V lost 3 bases and J lost 2; bases outside the gene matches: 12. This CDR3 is CASSHGTGARSGQETQYF. Written as DNA, the CDR3 is TGCGCCAGCAGCCACGGGACAGGGGCCAGGAGCGGTCAAGAGACCCAGTACTTC.

This clone has just one count. The V call is TRBV18, the J call TRBJ1-1; no definite D call. Germline loops: CDR1 KGHSH, CDR2 LQKENI. V was shortened by 3 bases and J by 2 bases, with 13 bases between the two germline ends. This CDR3 contains 15 residues. In DNA, the CDR3 is TGTGCCAGCTCACCCCGCCTTCACAGTAACACTGAAGCTTTCTTT. Translating it yields CASSPRLHSNTEAFF.

This sequence joins TRBV9 and TRBJ2-2; 8 bases fit TRBD1. Germline V gene sequence: CDR1 SGDLS, CDR2 YYNGEE. Trimming removed 1 base from V and 3 bases from J; junction bases left unmatched: 2. CDR3 size: 15 residues. The CDR3 region has the DNA TGTGCCAGCAGCGTACAGGGGGCTGACACCGGGGAGCTGTTTTTT. Encoded protein: CASSVQGADTGELFF.

This chain uses TRBV11-1 with TRBJ1-1, with D unresolved. V was clipped by 2 bases and J by 2 bases, with 12 bases between them. Germline loops: CDR1 SGHAT, CDR2 FQDESV (reference sequence). The CDR3 runs to 15 residues. Written as DNA, the CDR3 is TGTGCCAGCAGCTTATTTTCGGTTCTAAACACTGAAGCTTTCTTT. This sequence encodes CASSLFSVLNTEAFF. The full variable domain, with the rest looked up from reference TRBV11-1 and TRBJ1-1, is EAEVAQSPRYKITEKSQAVAFWCDPISGHATLYWYRQILGQGPELLVQFQDESVVDDSQLPKDRFSAERLKGVDSTLKIQPAELGDSAMYLCASSLFSVLNTEAFFGQGTRLTVV.

This clone was counted between two and nine times. This sequence joins TRBV11-2 and TRBJ2-5, with 9 bases aligning to TRBD1. CDR1 is SGHAT and CDR2 is FQNNGV in the germline V gene. The CDR3 covers 14 residues. The V gene end was trimmed by 9 bases and the J gene end by 4 bases; junction bases not matched to a gene: 9. CDR3 in DNA: TGTGCCAGTAGTTACAGGGGGCGAAGAGAGACCCAGTACTTC. Translated: CASSYRGRRETQYF.

This clone appeared once. V is TRBV23-1 and J is TRBJ1-5; D gene ambiguous. TRBV23-1 qualifies as an ORF whose function is uncertain. The CDR3 spans 13 residues. Trimming took 2 bases from V and 2 from J, leaving 4 bases between them. CDR3 nucleotides: TGCGCCAGCAGTCAACAGGGCAATCAGCCCCAGCATTTT. It yields the protein CASSQQGNQPQHF.

V usage is TRBV13 and J usage is TRBJ2-7; tentatively, D is TRBD2 (5 bases). The CDR3 is 14 residues long. Deletions cut 5 bases from V and 9 bases from J, with 20 bases between. Germline lookup yields CDR1 PRHDT and CDR2 FYEKMQ (reference sequence). The DNA of the CDR3 is TGTGCCAGCAGCGCTCCGACTTTGGGTCGGGGGCAGTACTTC. Its translation is CASSAPTLGRGQYF.

The chain employs TRBV9 and TRBJ2-2; the match to TRBD1 covers 9 bases. The CDR3 is made up of 16 amino acids. Germline V gene sequence: CDR1 SGDLS, CDR2 YYNGEE. Trimming removed 5 bases from V and 4 bases from J; junction bases left unmatched: 9. CDR3 sequence: CASSDPRTGVTGELFF. The DNA for the CDR3 is TGTGCCAGCAGTGACCCTCGGACAGGGGTCACCGGGGAGCTGTTTTTT.

This sequence joins TRBV19 and TRBJ2-7, with 9 bases that match TRBD1. Losses at the gene ends were 1 base for V and 3 bases for J; bases not matched to a gene: 4. This CDR3 comprises 15 residues. Germline V lookup: CDR1 LNHDA, CDR2 SQIVND (reference sequence). Written as DNA, the CDR3 is TGTGCCAGTAGTATAGGGACAGGGGCTAACTACGAGCAGTACTTC. This encodes CASSIGTGANYEQYF.

CDR3 DNA: TGTGCCAGCAGTTTTCAGAACCGCGGAAAACTGTTTTTT. Residues: CASSFQNRGKLFF. The chain joins TRBV27 to TRBJ1-4; D unresolved. This CDR3 region has 13 residues. From germline, CDR1 is MNHEY and CDR2 SMNVEV (reference sequence). V was pared by 3 bases and J by 10 bases, with 12 bases between.

The rearrangement joins TRBV28 to TRBJ1-2, with 8 positions matching TRBD1. V lost 7 bases to trimming and J lost 8 bases; unmatched junction nucleotides: 6. The CDR3 runs 12 residues. Germline CDR1 and CDR2: MDHEN and SYDVKM. The CDR3 DNA is TGTGCCAGCACAATCCGACAGGGGGGCTACACCTTC. It specifies CASTIRQGGYTF.

The chain carries TRBV18 and TRBJ1-1; 9 bases are a match to TRBD1. Losses at the gene ends were 6 bases for V and 0 bases for J; bases not matched to a gene: 5. The CDR3 runs to 15 residues. Germline CDR1 reads KGHSH; CDR2 reads LQKENI. The DNA of the CDR3 is TGTGCCAGCTCCCTCGGGACAGGGTTGAACACTGAAGCTTTCTTT. This codes for CASSLGTGLNTEAFF. The full variable domain, its missing parts supplied by reference TRBV18 and TRBJ1-1, is NAGVMQNPRHLVRRRGQEARLRCSPMKGHSHVYWYRQLPEEGLKFMVYLQKENIIDESGMPKERFSAEFPKEGPSILRIQQVVRGDSAAYFCASSLGTGLNTEAFFGQGTRLTVV.

The chain employs TRBV9 and TRBJ1-4; TRBD1 matches 8 bases. CDR3 length: 16 residues. J gave up 5 bases and V 3 bases, and 9 bases lay outside the gene matches. In germline, CDR1 is SGDLS, CDR2 YYNGEE. CDR3 sequence reads: CASSGRGQGRNEKLFF. The CDR3 DNA is TGTGCCAGCAGCGGACGCGGACAGGGAAGAAATGAAAAACTGTTTTTT. The full variable domain, in which reference TRBV9 and TRBJ1-4 provide the parts outside the CDR3, is DSGVTQTPKHLITATGQRVTLRCSPRSGDLSVYWYQQSLDQGLQFLIQYYNGEERAKGNILERFSAQQFPDLHSELNLSSLELGDSALYFCASSGRGQGRNEKLFFGSGTQLSVL.

V gene TRBV29-1 combines with J gene TRBJ2-1; perhaps TRBD1 as D (6 bases). The CDR3 totals 11 residues. Germline CDR1 and CDR2: SQVTM and ANQGSEA. V was pared by 3 bases and J by 7 bases, with 7 bases between. The CDR3 here is CSVDRGNEQFF. The CDR3 region has the DNA TGCAGCGTTGACAGGGGAAATGAGCAGTTCTTC.

The rearrangement links TRBV5-1 to TRBJ1-2, with D unresolved. V was cut by 0 bases and J by 6 bases, with 12 bases left in between. Germline CDR1 reads SGHRS; CDR2 reads YFSETQ. This CDR3 region has 14 residues. The DNA of the CDR3 is TGCGCCAGCAGCTTGGATTCGGGTCTGGATGGCTACACCTTC. It is translated as CASSLDSGLDGYTF. The full variable domain, rest sourced from reference TRBV5-1 and TRBJ1-2, is KAGVTQTPRYLIKTRGQQVTLSCSPISGHRSVSWYQQTPGQGLQFLFEYFSETQRNKGNFPGRFSGRQFSNSRSEMNVSTLELGDSALYLCASSLDSGLDGYTFGSGTRLTVV.

The rearrangement links TRBV29-1 to TRBJ2-6; 7 bases align to TRBD1. V lost 6 bases, J lost 4 bases, and 9 bases stayed unmatched. The CDR3 totals 15 residues. Germline V gene sequence: CDR1 SQVTM, CDR2 ANQGSEA. In nucleotides, the CDR3 is TGCAGCGTCCGGACAGGTTCAGCCGGGGCCAACGTCCTGACTTTC. It yields the protein CSVRTGSAGANVLTF.

The gene calls are TRBV4-1 and TRBJ2-7; 8 bases line up with TRBD1. V lost 4 bases to trimming and J lost 2 bases; unmatched junction nucleotides: 4. This CDR3 region has 14 residues. CDR1 and CDR2 (germline): MGHRA, YSYEKL. The CDR3 sequence is CASSLVDRAYEQYF. The CDR3 DNA is TGCGCCAGCAGCCTGGTGGACAGGGCCTACGAGCAGTACTTC.

V and J are TRBV21-1 and TRBJ1-5; the D segment call TRBD1 is taken from the table without a DNA check. TRBV21-1 has pseudogene status. The CDR3 spans 13 residues. CDR3: CAALGGGNQPQHF. CDR3 sequence (DNA): TGTGCCGCTCTAGGGGGCGGCAATCAGCCCCAGCATTTT.

V and J are TRBV11-1 and TRBJ2-7; D is possibly TRBD1 (5 bases). V was shortened by 3 bases and J by 0 bases, with 12 bases between the two germline ends. Germline V gene data show CDR1 as SGHAT and CDR2 as FQDESV (reference sequence). The CDR3 length is 15 residues. Here the CDR3 reads CASSLGQGGSYEQYF. Written as DNA, the CDR3 is TGTGCCAGCAGCTTGGGGCAGGGCGGCTCCTACGAGCAGTACTTC.